A single sample gave rise to the 30 T cell receptor beta chains below, sequenced in a study of beta chain features in type 1 diabetes. General observations from the study: Shorter TCRB CDR3s, moderately but significantly so, were found in Type 1 diabetes patients in all four CD4+ subsets.

Expressed TCRB transcripts were sequenced after all isolated RNA was converted to cDNA. The table came from immunoSEQ multiplex PCR; TCRdb's copy has only in-frame clones and leaves some out. The sample shows some 700,000 clones, around 15% of them seen only once. What these receptors recognize is not known. Specimen: naive CD4+ T cells from blood. These receptors originate from a man between 18 and 35 years old with type 1 diabetes.

The chain links TRBV28 to TRBJ2-4, with 7 bases aligning to TRBD1. Germline CDR1 reads MDHEN; CDR2 reads SYDVKM. V was pared by 2 bases and J by 7 bases, with 2 bases of the junction left unmatched. The CDR3 is made up of 13 amino acids. The CDR3 bases are TGTGCCAGCAGTTTAACCAGGGGGAACATTCAGTACTTC. Its protein product is CASSLTRGNIQYF.

This clone was counted a few times. The chain uses TRBV7-2 and TRBJ2-7; 8 nucleotides line up with TRBD2. Trimming at V came to 3 bases and at J to 0 bases, leaving 4 bases not matched to a gene. Germline V gene sequence: CDR1 SGHTA, CDR2 FQGNSA. This CDR3 is built from 15 residues. The CDR3 DNA is TGTGCCAGCAGCTTGGCGGGACTAGACTCCTACGAGCAGTACTTC. Translated, it gives CASSLAGLDSYEQYF.

As concerns this clone: Other DNA sequences in the same sample also yield this CDR3. This rearrangement joins TRBV6-5 to TRBJ2-5, with D maybe TRBD1 (6 bases). Germline values: CDR1 MNHEY, CDR2 SVGAGI. Trimming shortened V by 8 bases and J by 5 bases, and 9 bases separated the two germline ends. CDR3 length: 11 amino acids. The DNA of the CDR3 is TGTGCCAGCTCGAGGGGGGAGACCCAGTACTTC. It codes for CASSRGETQYF.

This clone was seen a handful of times. The chain links TRBV6-5 to TRBJ2-7; D might be TRBD1 (7 bases). The germline V gene has CDR1 MNHEY and CDR2 SVGAGI. CDR3 length: 12 amino acids. V lost 8 bases and J 4 bases, leaving 12 bases between the germline ends. The CDR3 nucleotides read TGTGCCAGCCAGGGGGGCAGGTACGAGCAGTACTTC. Translation: CASQGGRYEQYF.

This chain connects TRBV27 to TRBJ2-1; 7 bases are a match to TRBD2. J gave up 3 bases and V 6 bases, and 8 bases lay outside the gene matches. This CDR3 has 15 residues. Germline CDR1 is MNHEY and CDR2 is SMNVEV (reference sequence). Here the CDR3 DNA reads TGTGCCAGCAGCCGAAGCAGCGGGGTCTACAATGAGCAGTTCTTC. It translates to CASSRSSGVYNEQFF.

V and J are TRBV5-1 and TRBJ2-7; D is uncertain. The germline gives CDR1 SGHRS, CDR2 YFSETQ. This CDR3 comprises 14 residues. Trimming took 0 bases from V and 5 from J, leaving 12 bases between them. The CDR3 sequence: CASSLVLGMNEQYF. CDR3 sequence (DNA): TGCGCCAGCAGCTTGGTTCTGGGGATGAACGAGCAGTACTTC.

This chain links TRBV5-6 with TRBJ2-7; D might be TRBD1 (6 bases). The V gene lost 0 bases and the J gene lost 5 bases, with 6 bases spanning the gap. The CDR3 sequence is 12 residues long. Germline CDR1 and CDR2: SGHDT and YYEEEE. CDR3 protein: CASSLGQDEQYF. The CDR3 bases are TGTGCCAGCAGCTTGGGACAGGACGAGCAGTACTTC.

This clone was counted only a few times. The chain recombines TRBV19 with TRBJ1-5, with a tentative D call TRBD1 (5 bases). CDR1 is LNHDA, CDR2 SQIVND, per germline (reference sequence). The V gene lost 7 bases and the J gene lost 7 bases, with 17 bases spanning the gap. The CDR3 extends over 14 amino acids. The CDR3 nucleotides are TGTGCCAGTATCCCCCGTGGGGGGGGACAGCCCCAGCATTTT. Translated, it gives CASIPRGGGQPQHF.

V usage is TRBV14 and J usage is TRBJ1-2; perhaps TRBD1 as D (6 bases). This CDR3 is 13 amino acids long. V was cut by 5 bases and J by 8 bases, with 15 bases left in between. Per germline, CDR1 SGHDN and CDR2 FVKESK. The CDR3 spells CASSDTGKKGYTF. Here the CDR3 DNA reads TGTGCCAGCAGCGATACAGGGAAGAAGGGCTACACCTTC.

There are a few counts of this clone. The chain uses TRBV2 and TRBJ2-2; D possibly matches TRBD1 or TRBD2 (6 bases each). The CDR3 is made up of 15 amino acids. Germline values: CDR1 SNHLY, CDR2 FYNNEI. V gave up 5 bases and J gave up 3 bases, with 13 bases separating them. Here the CDR3 reads CASSIGGRDTGELFF. The DNA for the CDR3 is TGTGCCAGCAGTATCGGGGGCCGGGACACCGGGGAGCTGTTTTTT.

This clone turned up a few times. CDR3 protein: CASSRTSGAGELFF. CDR3 bases: TGTGCCAGCAGTCGGACTAGCGGGGCCGGGGAGCTGTTTTTT. V and J are TRBV6-5 and TRBJ2-2; 12 nucleotides line up with TRBD2. After removal of 5 bases from V and 6 bases from J, the junction contained 1 base not matched to a gene. Looked up from germline, CDR1 is MNHEY and CDR2 is SVGAGI. This CDR3 has 14 amino acids.

This chain links TRBV9 with TRBJ1-2; D gene ambiguous. Per the germline V gene, CDR1 is SGDLS and CDR2 is YYNGEE. Trimming took 0 bases from V and 4 from J, leaving 7 bases between them. CDR3 length equals 13 residues. This chain's CDR3 is CASSVEAGYGYTF. The DNA for the CDR3 is TGTGCCAGCAGCGTAGAGGCAGGCTATGGCTACACCTTC.

This clone has only a few counts. The rearrangement joins TRBV30 to TRBJ2-2; 10 nucleotides align to TRBD1. The CDR3 extends over 18 amino acids. Unmatched junction bases numbered 10, after V lost 3 bases and J lost 0 bases. Germline values: CDR1 GTSNPN, CDR2 SVGIG (reference sequence). CDR3 DNA: TGTGCCTGGAGAAAAAAGGGACAGGGGTTCACGAACACCGGGGAGCTGTTTTTT. Residues: CAWRKKGQGFTNTGELFF. The full variable domain, its missing parts supplied by reference TRBV30 and TRBJ2-2, is SQTIHQWPATLVQPVGSPLSLECTVEGTSNPNLYWYRQAAGRGLQLLFYSVGIGQISSEVPQNLSASRPQDRQFILSSKKLLLSDSGFYLCAWRKKGQGFTNTGELFFGEGSRLTVL.

About this clone: This sample also contains other DNA sequences that code for the same CDR3. The chain joins TRBV5-6 to TRBJ1-5; 7 bases are a match to TRBD1. The CDR3 sequence is 15 residues long. V lost 0 bases to trimming and J lost 1 base; unmatched junction nucleotides: 1. The germline CDR1 and CDR2 sequences are SGHDT and YYEEEE. The CDR3 reads CASSLEGGSNQPQHF. CDR3 DNA sequence: TGTGCCAGCAGCTTGGAAGGGGGCAGCAATCAGCCCCAGCATTTT.

The chain couples TRBV19 to TRBJ2-2, with unresolved D. Per the germline V gene, CDR1 is LNHDA and CDR2 is SQIVND (reference sequence). There are 16 residues in the CDR3. Trimming removed 5 bases at V and 1 base at J, with 14 bases between. The CDR3 DNA reads TGTGCCAGTAGTTTTCTTGGGTCGGGGAACACCGGGGAGCTGTTTTTT. Translated, it gives CASSFLGSGNTGELFF. The full variable domain, with the rest looked up from reference TRBV19 and TRBJ2-2, is DGGITQSPKYLFRKEGQNVTLSCEQNLNHDAMYWYRQDPGQGLRLIYYSQIVNDFQKGDIAEGYSVSREKKESFPLTVTSAQKNPTAFYLCASSFLGSGNTGELFFGEGSRLTVL.

This clone was picked up a small number of times. The chain carries TRBV7-2 and TRBJ1-5; possibly TRBD1 for D (6 bases). V was shortened by 1 base and J by 6 bases, with 16 bases between the two germline ends. Per the germline V gene, CDR1 is SGHTA and CDR2 is FQGNSA. The CDR3 length is 16 residues. CDR3 coding DNA: TGTGCCAGCAGCTTAGAACTACAGGGCGGGGGTCAGCCCCAGCATTTT. It encodes CASSLELQGGGQPQHF. Using reference TRBV7-2 and TRBJ1-5 for the parts outside the CDR3, the full variable domain is GAGVSQSPSNKVTEKGKDVELRCDPISGHTALYWYRQSLGQGLEFLIYFQGNSAPDKSGLPSDRFSAERTGGSVSTLTIQRTQQEDSAVYLCASSLELQGGGQPQHFGDGTRLSIL.

This clone has just a few counts. This chain links TRBV10-2 with TRBJ1-2, with a weak D call TRBD1 (5 bases). CDR1 is WSHSY and CDR2 is SAAADI in the germline V gene. Trimming removed 6 bases at V and 4 bases at J, with 12 bases between. The length of the CDR3 is 13 residues. CDR3 region: CASSADILYGYTF. The CDR3 DNA reads TGCGCCAGCAGCGCGGACATCCTCTATGGCTACACCTTC.

This clone occurred a few times. The chain couples TRBV2 to TRBJ1-3; 7 nucleotides agree with TRBD1. The V gene's germline CDR1 is SNHLY and CDR2 FYNNEI. Trimming cost V 3 bases and J 4 bases; bases outside gene matches: 3. The CDR3 extends over 14 amino acids. In DNA form, the CDR3 reads TGTGCCAGCAGTGAGGGACAGCCCGGAAACACCATATATTTT. Translating gives CASSEGQPGNTIYF.

This clone has more than one count but fewer than ten. The CDR3 here is CASSSGNTEAFF. The CDR3 nucleotides read TGTGCCAGCAGCTCAGGGAACACTGAAGCTTTCTTT. The chain is built from TRBV6-5 and TRBJ1-1; D is uncertain. The CDR3 is made up of 12 amino acids. Trimming stripped 6 bases from V and 1 base from J, with 6 bases between. In germline, CDR1 is MNHEY, CDR2 SVGAGI.

The genes are TRBV2 and TRBJ1-5; D is uncertain. The CDR3 sequence is 14 residues long. The germline V gene encodes CDR1 SNHLY and CDR2 FYNNEI. Deletions cut 5 bases from V and 1 base from J, with 9 bases between. CDR3 sequence reads: CASSPNQSNQPQHF. DNA for the CDR3: TGTGCCAGCAGTCCAAACCAGAGCAATCAGCCCCAGCATTTT.

The chain is built from TRBV5-1 and TRBJ2-3; a possible D gene is TRBD2 (6 bases). Germline V CDR1 and CDR2: SGHRS, YFSETQ. V lost 9 bases and J lost 2, with 19 bases in between. The CDR3 contains 15 residues. The CDR3: CATTRDSKTTDTQYF. In DNA, the CDR3 is TGCGCCACCACCCGGGACTCGAAAACCACAGATACGCAGTATTTT.

This clone was observed a handful of times. This chain uses TRBV7-9 with TRBJ2-3; D gene uncertain. The CDR3 spans 15 residues. Germline CDR1 reads SEHNR; CDR2 reads FQNEAQ (reference sequence). V dropped 3 bases and J dropped 4 bases, with 14 bases sitting between them. CDR3 DNA: TGTGCCAGCAGCTTGCTCGTACTCTCCGCAGATACGCAGTATTTT. Its protein product is CASSLLVLSADTQYF. Based on the CDR3 plus reference TRBV7-9 and TRBJ2-3, the full variable domain is DTGVSQNPRHKITKRGQNVTFRCDPISEHNRLYWYRQTLGQGPEFLTYFQNEAQLEKSRLLSDRFSAERPKGSFSTLEIQRTEQGDSAMYLCASSLLVLSADTQYFGPGTRLTVL.

The chain combines TRBV15 with TRBJ1-5; D is unclear. With 5 bases removed from V and 1 base from J, the gap between germline ends came to 15 bases. The CDR3 consists of 16 residues. Germline CDR1 is LNHNV and CDR2 is YYDKDF (reference sequence). The CDR3 DNA follows: TGTGCCACCAGCTCCCAGGAGGTATCGAGCAATCAGCCCCAGCATTTT. It codes for CATSSQEVSSNQPQHF.

This clone was seen a few times. The chain uses TRBV5-1 and TRBJ2-1, with 7 bases lining up with TRBD1. The length of the CDR3 is 15 residues. CDR1 and CDR2 (germline): SGHRS, YFSETQ. Losses at the gene ends were 2 bases for V and 3 bases for J; bases not matched to a gene: 5. The CDR3 region is CASSFAGTDYNEQFF. CDR3 sequence (DNA): TGCGCCAGCAGCTTTGCCGGGACAGACTACAATGAGCAGTTCTTC.

This clone was seen a handful of times. Relative to the germline gene, one junction end is altered; a read error may explain this. This rearrangement joins TRBV5-6 to TRBJ1-1; unclear D gene. Looked up from germline, CDR1 is SGHDT and CDR2 is YYEEEE. The length of the CDR3 is 15 residues. The DNA of the CDR3 is TGTGCCAGCCGCTTAGGTTCGACGGCCTACACTGAAGCTTTCTTT. Translated: CASRLGSTAYTEAFF.

This chain connects TRBV5-4 to TRBJ2-2; D perhaps matches TRBD2 (5 bases). The CDR3 consists of 16 residues. Germline V gene lookup returns CDR1 SGHNT and CDR2 YYREEE (reference sequence). Trimming pared 0 bases from V and 3 bases from J, leaving 12 bases between. The CDR3 DNA sequence: TGTGCCAGCAGCTTGGCCCGGGGTTCGGACACCGGGGAGCTGTTTTTT. Protein product: CASSLARGSDTGELFF. Supplemented by reference TRBV5-4 and TRBJ2-2, the full variable domain reads ETGVTQSPTHLIKTRGQQVTLRCSSQSGHNTVSWYQQALGQGPQFIFQYYREEENGRGNFPPRFSGLQFPNYSSELNVNALELDDSALYLCASSLARGSDTGELFFGEGSRLTVL.

V and J are TRBV4-1 and TRBJ2-1; D possibly corresponds to TRBD1 (6 bases). This CDR3 contains 15 residues. Germline V gene data show CDR1 as MGHRA and CDR2 as YSYEKL. Trimming shortened V by 4 bases and J by 4 bases, and 14 bases separated the two germline ends. CDR3: CASSLQGTFYNEQFF. The CDR3 bases are TGCGCCAGCAGCCTACAGGGAACGTTTTACAATGAGCAGTTCTTC.

This clone came up a few times. The chain recombines TRBV6-1 with TRBJ1-1; D not certain. The CDR3 covers 14 residues. Looked up from germline, CDR1 is MNHNS and CDR2 is SASEGT. Trimming removed 3 bases from V and 0 bases from J, with 8 bases in between. CDR3 in amino acids: CASSDRAMNTEAFF. The CDR3 DNA follows: TGTGCCAGCAGTGATCGGGCGATGAACACTGAAGCTTTCTTT.

J is TRBJ1-2 and V is TRBV7-8, with a weak D call TRBD1 (5 bases). Germline CDR1 is SGHVS and CDR2 is FQNEAQ. V was clipped by 5 bases and J by 5 bases, with 12 bases between them. The CDR3 sequence is 13 residues long. The CDR3 bases are TGTGCCAGCAGCCCCGACGGGACGTATGGCTACACCTTC. It translates to CASSPDGTYGYTF.

The CDR3 DNA reads TGTGCCAGTAGTACCAGCCGGGACAGCTTTTATGGCTACACCTTC. Translated, it gives CASSTSRDSFYGYTF. The chain carries TRBV19 and TRBJ1-2; 7 nucleotides align to TRBD1. The trim removed 4 bases at V and 5 bases at J, leaving 10 bases unmatched. Germline V lookup: CDR1 LNHDA, CDR2 SQIVND (reference sequence). The CDR3 runs to 15 residues.